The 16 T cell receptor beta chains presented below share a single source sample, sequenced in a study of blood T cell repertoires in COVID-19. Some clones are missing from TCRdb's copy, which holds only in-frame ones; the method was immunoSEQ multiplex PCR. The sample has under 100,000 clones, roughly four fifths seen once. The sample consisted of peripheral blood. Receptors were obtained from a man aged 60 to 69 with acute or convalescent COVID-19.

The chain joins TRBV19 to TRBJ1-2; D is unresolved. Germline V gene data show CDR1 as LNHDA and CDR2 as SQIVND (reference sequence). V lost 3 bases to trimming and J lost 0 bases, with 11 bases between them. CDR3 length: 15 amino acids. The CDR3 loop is CASSMFGGPNYGYTF. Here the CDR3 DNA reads TGTGCCAGTAGTATGTTTGGCGGTCCTAACTATGGCTACACCTTC.

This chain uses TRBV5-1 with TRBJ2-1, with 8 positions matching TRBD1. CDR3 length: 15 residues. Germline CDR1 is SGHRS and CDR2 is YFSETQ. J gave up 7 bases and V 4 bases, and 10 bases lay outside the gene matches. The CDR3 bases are TGCGCCAGCAGCGAAGGGGGACAGGCACGGAATGAGCAGTTCTTC. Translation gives CASSEGGQARNEQFF.

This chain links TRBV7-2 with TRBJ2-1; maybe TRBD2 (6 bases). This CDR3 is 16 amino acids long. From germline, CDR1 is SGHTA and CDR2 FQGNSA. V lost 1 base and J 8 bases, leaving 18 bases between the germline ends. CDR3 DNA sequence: TGTGCCAGCAGCTTAGGGGTCGGGACTGCCTTTTATGAGCAGTTCTTC. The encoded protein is CASSLGVGTAFYEQFF.

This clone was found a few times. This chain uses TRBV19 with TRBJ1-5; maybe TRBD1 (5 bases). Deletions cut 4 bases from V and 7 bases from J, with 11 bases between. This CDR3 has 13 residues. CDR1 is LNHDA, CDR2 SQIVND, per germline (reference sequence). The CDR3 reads CASSTGYQQPQHF. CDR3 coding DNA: TGTGCCAGTAGTACAGGGTATCAGCAGCCCCAGCATTTT. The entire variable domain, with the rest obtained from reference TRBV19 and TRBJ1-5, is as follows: DGGITQSPKYLFRKEGQNVTLSCEQNLNHDAMYWYRQDPGQGLRLIYYSQIVNDFQKGDIAEGYSVSREKKESFPLTVTSAQKNPTAFYLCASSTGYQQPQHFGDGTRLSIL.

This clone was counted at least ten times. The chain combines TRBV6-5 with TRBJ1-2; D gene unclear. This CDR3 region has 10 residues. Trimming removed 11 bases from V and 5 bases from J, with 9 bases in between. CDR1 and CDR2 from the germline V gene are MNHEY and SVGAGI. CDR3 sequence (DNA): TGTGCCGAGGGAGGTTATGGCTACACCTTC. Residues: CAEGGYGYTF.

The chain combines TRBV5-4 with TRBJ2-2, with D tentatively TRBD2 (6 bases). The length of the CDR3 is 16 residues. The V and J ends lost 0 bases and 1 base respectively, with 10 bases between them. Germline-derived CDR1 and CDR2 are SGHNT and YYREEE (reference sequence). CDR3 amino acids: CASSLEVGGNTGELFF. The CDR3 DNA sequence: TGTGCCAGCAGCTTGGAGGTGGGAGGGAACACCGGGGAGCTGTTTTTT. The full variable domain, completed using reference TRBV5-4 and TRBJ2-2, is ETGVTQSPTHLIKTRGQQVTLRCSSQSGHNTVSWYQQALGQGPQFIFQYYREEENGRGNFPPRFSGLQFPNYSSELNVNALELDDSALYLCASSLEVGGNTGELFFGEGSRLTVL.

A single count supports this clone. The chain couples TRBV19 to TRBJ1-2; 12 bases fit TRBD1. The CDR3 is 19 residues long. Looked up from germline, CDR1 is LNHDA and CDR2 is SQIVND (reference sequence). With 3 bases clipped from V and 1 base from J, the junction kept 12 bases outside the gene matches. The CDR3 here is CASSIRAGTGGQDNYGYTF. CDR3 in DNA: TGTGCCAGTAGTATTAGAGCCGGGACAGGGGGCCAGGATAACTATGGCTACACCTTC.

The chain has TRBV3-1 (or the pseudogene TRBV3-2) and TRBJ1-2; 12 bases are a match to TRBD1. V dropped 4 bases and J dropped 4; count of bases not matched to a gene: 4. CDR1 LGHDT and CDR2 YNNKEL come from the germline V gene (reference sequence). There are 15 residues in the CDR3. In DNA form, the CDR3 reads TGTGCCAGCAGCCTGGGACAGGGGGCCATCTATGGCTACACCTTC. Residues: CASSLGQGAIYGYTF.

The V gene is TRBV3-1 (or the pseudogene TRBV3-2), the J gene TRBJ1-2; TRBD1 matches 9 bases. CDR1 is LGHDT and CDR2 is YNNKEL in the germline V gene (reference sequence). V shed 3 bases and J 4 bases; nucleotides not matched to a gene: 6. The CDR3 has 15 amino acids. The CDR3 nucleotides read TGTGCCAGCAGCCATGGGACAGGGCAGGGCTATGGCTACACCTTC. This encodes CASSHGTGQGYGYTF.

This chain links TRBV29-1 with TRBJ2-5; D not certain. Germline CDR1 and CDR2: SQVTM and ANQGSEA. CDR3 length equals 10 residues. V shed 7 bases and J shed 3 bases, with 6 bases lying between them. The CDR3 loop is CSAVEETQYF. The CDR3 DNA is TGCAGCGCCGTCGAAGAGACCCAGTACTTC.

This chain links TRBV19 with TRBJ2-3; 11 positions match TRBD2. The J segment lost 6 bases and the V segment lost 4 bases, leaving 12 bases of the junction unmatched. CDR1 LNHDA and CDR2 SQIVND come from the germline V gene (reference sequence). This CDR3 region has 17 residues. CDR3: CASSTSGTSGPGDTQYF. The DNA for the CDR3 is TGTGCCAGTAGTACATCCGGGACTAGCGGACCAGGGGATACGCAGTATTTT. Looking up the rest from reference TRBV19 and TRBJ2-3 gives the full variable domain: DGGITQSPKYLFRKEGQNVTLSCEQNLNHDAMYWYRQDPGQGLRLIYYSQIVNDFQKGDIAEGYSVSREKKESFPLTVTSAQKNPTAFYLCASSTSGTSGPGDTQYFGPGTRLTVL.

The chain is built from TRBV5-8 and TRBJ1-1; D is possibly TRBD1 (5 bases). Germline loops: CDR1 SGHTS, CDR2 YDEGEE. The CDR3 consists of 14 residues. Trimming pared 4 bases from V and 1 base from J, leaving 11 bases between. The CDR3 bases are TGTGCCAGCAGCACAAGGGGCGGGAACACTGAAGCTTTCTTT. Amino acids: CASSTRGGNTEAFF.

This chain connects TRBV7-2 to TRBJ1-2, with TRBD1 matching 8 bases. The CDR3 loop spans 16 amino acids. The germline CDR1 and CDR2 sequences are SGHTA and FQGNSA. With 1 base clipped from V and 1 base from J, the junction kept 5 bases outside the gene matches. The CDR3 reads CASSLGGQAVNYGYTF. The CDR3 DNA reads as TGTGCCAGCAGCTTAGGGGGACAGGCAGTTAACTATGGCTACACCTTC.

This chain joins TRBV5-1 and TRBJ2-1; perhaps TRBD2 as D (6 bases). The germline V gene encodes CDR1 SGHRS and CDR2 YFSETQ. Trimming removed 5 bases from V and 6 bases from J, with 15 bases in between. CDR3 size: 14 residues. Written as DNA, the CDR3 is TGCGCCAGCAGGTCAGCGGGTGAGGGCAATGAGCAGTTCTTC. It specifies CASRSAGEGNEQFF.

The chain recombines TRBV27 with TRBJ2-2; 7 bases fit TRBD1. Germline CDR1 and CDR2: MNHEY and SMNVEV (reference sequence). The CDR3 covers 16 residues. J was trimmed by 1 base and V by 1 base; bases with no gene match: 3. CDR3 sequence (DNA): TGTGCCAGCAGTTTATTTGGACAGGAGAACACCGGGGAGCTGTTTTTT. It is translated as CASSLFGQENTGELFF.

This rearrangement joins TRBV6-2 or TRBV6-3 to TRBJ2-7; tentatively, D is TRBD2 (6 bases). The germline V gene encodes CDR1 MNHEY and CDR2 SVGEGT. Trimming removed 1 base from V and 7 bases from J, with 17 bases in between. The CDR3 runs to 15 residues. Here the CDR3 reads CASSYFGTGVWEQYF. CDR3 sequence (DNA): TGTGCCAGCAGTTACTTCGGGACGGGGGTTTGGGAGCAGTACTTC.